This T cell receptor (beta chain) stems from a study of T cell responses to AZD1222 COVID-19 vaccine. Study-level findings and limits: With dominance at 160-218 and 743-854, vaccine-associated CD4 TCRs spanned spike. Variant regions that are unmutated are reportedly the target of nearly half of spike-specific TCRs. In all cases, repertoires were sampled only after the peak T cell response. Two doses of AZD1222 preceded a rise in Spike-specific TCR breadth and depth.

The CDR3 is 15 amino acids. Germline CDR1 SGHRS, CDR2 YFSETQ. V shed 4 bases and J 9 bases; nucleotides not matched to a gene: 7. Sequencing used immunoSEQ multiplex PCR; TCRdb keeps in-frame clones, though not all of them. Altogether some 120,000 clones are present, roughly nine tenths being singletons, with the ten largest covering 6.5% to 9%. Of note for this clone: The antigen is not known.

The sample in question was peripheral blood, obtained on day 0 of AZD1222 vaccination. The chain is built from TRBV5-1 and TRBJ2-2; 12 bases fit TRBD1. The receptor was derived from an adult in good health. This CDR3 is CASSEGTGGAWELFF. CDR3 nucleotides: TGCGCCAGCAGCGAAGGGACAGGGGGCGCCTGGGAGCTGTTTTTT.